A single T cell receptor beta chain is shown here with its context. This receptor's antigen is unknown. Base-call qualities are not available, and no considerably larger clone is one nucleotide away. Whole blood was collected in K2EDTA tubes by collaborating institutions according to the institutions' own protocols. For TCRbeta analysis, collaborators shipped samples in one of three forms: frozen whole blood, isolated PBMCs, or DNA extracted from either of those sample types. The entry originates in a study of blood T cell repertoires in COVID-19 (dated by TCRdb to 2020 to 2021). Regarding the complete study: The collaborator samples originated in the United States, Italy and Spain and spanned the acute and convalescent phases of COVID-19. The dataset comprised deeply sampled blood TCRbeta repertoires from subjects exposed to, actively infected with, or recovered from COVID-19. Samples were obtained from the ongoing ImmuneRACE study (first 160 participants) and from roughly 1,300 subjects provided by 6 global collaborators. The repertoires were released in a freely available public database meant as a resource for research on the immune response to SARS-CoV-2. Where available, HLA class I and class II types were obtained from metadata supplied by the sample provider rather than from assay-based typing. Sample metadata almost always included a de-identified subject ID, COVID-19 status, age in years and sex. The material from the prospective study consisted of cDNA or gDNA derived from T cells, B-cell-depleted T cells, or PBMCs. Here is what the overall study found, with its caveats: Clinical and demographic metadata were provided uncurated, with the amount varying by source and participant.

TCRbeta CDR3 regions were amplified from genomic DNA using the immunoSEQ Assay, a bias-controlled multiplex PCR. The study's processing was this. The number of nucleated cells in each sample was estimated by amplification of reference gene primers within the assay. Sequence reads were collapsed and filtered to measure the absolute abundance of every unique TCRbeta CDR3 rearrangement. For each sample, productive Simpson clonality was calculated as the square root of Simpson's diversity index across productive rearrangements. TCRdb provides this immuneACCESS table in a form limited to in-frame rearrangements. Some clones are lacking; in checked studies, under half of them reflect an unresolved V gene, and why the rest are absent is not known. Clone size and V and J calls were adopted from that table, with D and trimming inferred from the DNA. The sample profile shows 250,000 to 300,000 clones; 70% to 90% of them were found once. Jointly, the top ten make up 3.5% to 4% of the sample.

Compared with germline, V lacks 7 bases and J lacks 9 bases; bases without a gene match: 8. For CDR1 and CDR2, the germline V gene lists MGHRA and YSYEKL. The CDR3, cysteine through phenylalanine, is 14 amino acids long. Only the CDR3 DNA stays, 42 bases, in frame from base 1. The sequence joins TRBV4-1 to TRBJ1-6, and TRBD1 matches 8 of the central bases. The TCR sequence derives from a man younger than 35 with active or convalescent COVID-19. Sequenced material: peripheral blood. In nucleotide form, the sequence is TGCGCCAGCACAAGGACAGGGTCCCCTTCACCCCTCCACTTT. Translated, this is CASTRTGSPSPLHF.